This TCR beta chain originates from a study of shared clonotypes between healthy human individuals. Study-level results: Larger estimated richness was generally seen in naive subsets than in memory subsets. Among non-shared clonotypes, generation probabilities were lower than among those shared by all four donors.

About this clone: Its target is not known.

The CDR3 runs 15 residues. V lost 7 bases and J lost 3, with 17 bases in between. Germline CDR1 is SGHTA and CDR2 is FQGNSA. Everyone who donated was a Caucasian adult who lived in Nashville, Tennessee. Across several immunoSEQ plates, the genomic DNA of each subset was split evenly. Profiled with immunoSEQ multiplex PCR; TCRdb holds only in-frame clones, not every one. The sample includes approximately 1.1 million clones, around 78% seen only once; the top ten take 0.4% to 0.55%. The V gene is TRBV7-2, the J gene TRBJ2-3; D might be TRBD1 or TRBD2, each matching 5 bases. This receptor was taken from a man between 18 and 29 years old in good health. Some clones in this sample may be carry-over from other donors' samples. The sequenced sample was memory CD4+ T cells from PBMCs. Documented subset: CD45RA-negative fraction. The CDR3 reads CASTGWGSGTDTQYF. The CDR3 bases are TGTGCCAGCACCGGTTGGGGGTCAGGGACAGATACGCAGTATTTT.